This TCR beta chain was recorded in a study of CD4 and CD8 cells across lung adenocarcinoma regions. With V trimmed by 6 bases and J by 3 bases, 8 bases remained unmatched. This CDR3 has 17 amino acids. CDR1 is MNHEY, CDR2 SVGAGI, per germline. Each CDR3 protein is one row after TCRdb ran MiXCR on the PCR reads. The sample carries 10,000 to 15,000 distinct CDR3 sequences, roughly 56% recorded once. Donors had localized lung adenocarcinoma, a non-small cell lung cancer. What was sequenced was CD8+ T cells from the margin of a lung tumor. The receptor's source is a female donor with lung adenocarcinoma. The CD4 and CD8 labels of this study may be unreliable. The V and J genes are TRBV6-5 and TRBJ2-5; 15 nucleotides line up with TRBD2. CDR3 sequence reads: CASRFSGTSGGKETQYF. As DNA, the CDR3 is TGTGCCAGCAGATTCTCCGGGACTAGCGGGGGGAAAGAGACCCAGTACTTC.